This T cell receptor (beta chain) originates from a study of blood T cell repertoires in COVID-19. Study-wide context: The analysed material was cDNA or gDNA that came from T cells, B-cell-depleted T cells, or PBMCs.

Only in-frame clones appear in the TCRdb table, and some are missing; sequencing was by immunoSEQ multiplex PCR. The sample lists about 160,000 clones; approximately 87% were seen once. Sequencing was performed on peripheral blood. This receptor was identified in a woman between 70 and 85 years old with COVID-19, enrolled during active disease.

CDR3 bases: TGTGCCAGCAGGATACAGGGTAATAATGAAAAACTGTTTTTT. Translated, it gives CASRIQGNNEKLFF. The chain carries TRBV28 and TRBJ1-4, with D possibly TRBD1 on 6 matching bases. Trimming took 6 bases from V and 4 from J, leaving 12 bases between them. This CDR3 has 14 amino acids. Germline CDR1 MDHEN, CDR2 SYDVKM.